This T cell receptor beta chain was sequenced for a study of cytotoxic CD8 clonotypes in ibrutinib-treated CLL. Study-wide context: The patient breakdown showed under 12 relapsed/refractory and under 16 treatment-naive cases, with about 18 IGHV unmutated. Response sampling took place at median approximately 11 months of treatment, range 6 to 36.

Trimming at V came to 4 bases and at J to 0 bases, leaving 6 bases not matched to a gene. The CDR3 is made up of 16 amino acids. The germline gives CDR1 SGHAT, CDR2 FQNNGV. Produced via immunoSEQ multiplex PCR; TCRdb's table is partial and in-frame only. The sample gives approximately 140,000 clones, roughly 90% of which show up once; 11% is in the top ten. The sample in question was PBMCs, obtained after 12 months of ibrutinib treatment. The chain employs TRBV11-2 and TRBJ2-7; TRBD2 matches 10 bases. This clonotype was sampled from a human donor with chronic lymphocytic leukemia. CDR3: CASSWGTSASSYEQYF. The CDR3 DNA follows: TGTGCCAGCAGCTGGGGGACTAGCGCGAGCTCCTACGAGCAGTACTTC.